This T cell receptor beta chain derives from a study of spatial heterogeneity in lung cancer. Notes on the study in general: Expanded intratumoral alpha and beta TCR counts tracked tumor mutation counts.

All TCR cDNA molecules were individually tagged with a unique molecular identifier. TCRdb called the 5' RACE reads again in MiXCR, with one record for every CDR3 protein. This table holds 25,000 to 30,000 distinct CDR3 sequences, 7.1% found once. Time point indicated: sample taken at primary tumor resection. This clonotype was recorded at least ten times. Antigen: not known. Between the trimmed V and J ends, which lost 6 bases and 0 bases, there was a span of 15 bases. The CDR3 totals 16 residues. The TCR comes from a male donor with early-stage non-small cell lung cancer. Sequences were derived from lung tumor tissue, sampled at surgery. This sequence joins TRBV12-3 or TRBV12-4 and TRBJ2-1, with D maybe TRBD2 (6 bases). CDR3 protein: CASSSPVGGSYNEQFF. CDR3 coding DNA: TGTGCCAGCAGCTCTCCGGTGGGGGGCTCCTACAATGAGCAGTTCTTC.